A single sample gave rise to the 17 T cell receptor beta chains below, sequenced in a study of CD8+ T cells in alopecia areata. RNA was isolated and reverse transcribed to cDNA, the sequencing template. The method was immunoSEQ multiplex PCR; TCRdb's version includes in-frame clones alone and lacks a portion of them. The profile covers 170,000 or so clones, with 50% to 75% appearing a single time and around 15% taken by the ten largest. Sequences were derived from CD4+ T cells sorted from blood, sampled at week 0. The receptors were gathered from a human donor with alopecia areata.

This clone came up a few times. This chain joins TRBV6-1 and TRBJ1-4; maybe TRBD1 (5 bases). V lost 7 bases and J 6 bases, leaving 15 bases between the germline ends. Germline V gives CDR1 MNHNS, CDR2 SASEGT. CDR3 length: 14 amino acids. The CDR3 nucleotides are TGTGCCAGCACGCTACAGGTGGATGATGAAAAACTGTTTTTT. Protein: CASTLQVDDEKLFF.

V gene TRBV5-1 combines with J gene TRBJ1-1; 8 positions agree with TRBD1. Germline V gives CDR1 SGHRS, CDR2 YFSETQ. V lost 5 bases and J lost 3; bases outside the gene matches: 3. The CDR3 has 13 amino acids. CDR3 in amino acids: CASRSDRDTEAFF. CDR3 nucleotides: TGCGCCAGCAGGTCGGACAGGGACACTGAAGCTTTCTTT.

This clone has a single count. V is TRBV6-5 and J is TRBJ2-7; 9 bases fit TRBD2. This CDR3 is built from 15 residues. V shed 2 bases, J shed 5 bases, and the junction held 7 bases outside the gene matches. The germline V gene has CDR1 MNHEY and CDR2 SVGAGI. For the CDR3, the DNA is TGTGCCAGCAGTTACCCGGGGACTAGCCCCCACGAGCAGTACTTC. Amino acids: CASSYPGTSPHEQYF.

The chain links TRBV14 to TRBJ2-1; 12 nucleotides agree with TRBD2. Germline CDR1 reads SGHDN; CDR2 reads FVKESK. Unmatched junction bases numbered 7, after V lost 1 base and J lost 6 bases. The CDR3 consists of 17 residues. In nucleotides, the CDR3 is TGTGCCAGCAGCCAAGCCGGACTAGCGGGGACCCTCAATGAGCAGTTCTTC. It encodes CASSQAGLAGTLNEQFF.

The V gene is TRBV11-3, the J gene TRBJ2-2; D gene uncertain. Germline loops: CDR1 SGHNT, CDR2 YENEEA. The CDR3 loop spans 13 amino acids. V dropped 5 bases and J dropped 6 bases, with 10 bases sitting between them. The CDR3 DNA is TGTGCCAGCAGCCCCACGCGGTCCGGGGAGCTGTTTTTT. Protein: CASSPTRSGELFF.

The CDR3 spells CASSLDRRFEKLFF. Here the CDR3 DNA reads TGTGCCAGCAGTTTAGACAGGAGGTTCGAAAAACTGTTTTTT. The rearrangement links TRBV27 to TRBJ1-4; possibly TRBD1 for D (6 bases). V dropped 2 bases and J dropped 8 bases, with 12 bases sitting between them. Germline CDR1 MNHEY, CDR2 SMNVEV (reference sequence). The length of the CDR3 is 14 residues.

The chain combines TRBV23-1 with TRBJ1-5, with 7 bases fitting TRBD1. TRBV23-1 is an ORF, with its function uncertain. Trimming took 6 bases from V and 6 from J; bases not matched to a gene: 11. The CDR3 totals 15 residues. The chain's CDR3 is CASSRDRVSCQPQHF. The CDR3 bases are TGCGCCAGCAGCCGAGACAGGGTTTCTTGTCAGCCCCAGCATTTT.

This clone turned up a few times. The gene calls are TRBV11-2 and TRBJ2-5; 7 bases match TRBD2. V lost 2 bases, J lost 9 bases, and 15 bases stayed unmatched. CDR3 length equals 16 residues. The germline V gene has CDR1 SGHAT and CDR2 FQNNGV. The CDR3 nucleotides are TGTGCCAGCAGCTTAAACCCCCTAGCGGCCGGAATGGCCCAGTACTTC. Translating gives CASSLNPLAAGMAQYF.

V usage is TRBV29-1 and J usage is TRBJ1-1; D is ambiguous. Deletions cut 4 bases from V and 6 bases from J, with 6 bases between. The germline V gene encodes CDR1 SQVTM and CDR2 ANQGSEA. The CDR3 has 10 residues. CDR3 in amino acids: CSVVVAEAFF. The CDR3 nucleotides are TGCAGCGTTGTCGTGGCTGAAGCTTTCTTT.

A few counts support this clone. The gene calls are TRBV11-3 and TRBJ2-5; no definite D call. Trimming took off 1 base at V and 9 bases at J, with 12 bases between the two ends. The CDR3 has 13 residues. The germline V gene has CDR1 SGHNT and CDR2 YENEEA. This CDR3 is CASSLALGGAQYF. DNA of the CDR3: TGTGCCAGCAGCTTAGCTCTAGGCGGAGCCCAGTACTTC.

V usage is TRBV2 and J usage is TRBJ2-5; 7 nucleotides align to TRBD1. V was pared by 4 bases and J by 4 bases, with 6 bases of the junction left unmatched. This CDR3 contains 14 residues. CDR1 and CDR2 from the germline V gene are SNHLY and FYNNEI. Written as DNA, the CDR3 is TGTGCCAGCAGTGTCAGGGGGTTCGGAGAGACCCAGTACTTC. Protein sequence: CASSVRGFGETQYF. The variable domain in full, completed from reference TRBV2 and TRBJ2-5, reads EPEVTQTPSHQVTQMGQEVILRCVPISNHLYFYWYRQILGQKVEFLVSFYNNEISEKSEIFDDQFSVERPDGSNFTLKIRSTKLEDSAMYFCASSVRGFGETQYFGPGTRLLVL.

This chain connects TRBV2 to TRBJ2-5; D is uncertain. Trimming cost V 6 bases and J 3 bases, with 5 bases left between them. The germline V gene has CDR1 SNHLY and CDR2 FYNNEI. CDR3 length: 11 residues. The CDR3 reads CASSSKETQYF. The CDR3 coding sequence is TGTGCCAGCAGCAGCAAAGAGACCCAGTACTTC.

This clone was seen a few times. The chain links TRBV4-1 to TRBJ2-2; 9 bases are shared with TRBD1. After removal of 3 bases from V and 4 bases from J, the junction contained 15 bases not matched to a gene. The CDR3 consists of 19 residues. The germline CDR1 and CDR2 sequences are MGHRA and YSYEKL. DNA for the CDR3: TGCGCCAGCAGCCAGTCATTTGTCCTTAGGGGACAGGGCACCGGGGAGCTGTTTTTT. Translation: CASSQSFVLRGQGTGELFF.

This sequence joins TRBV4-1 and TRBJ1-6; TRBD1 might be the D (6 bases). With 4 bases removed from V and 8 bases from J, the gap between germline ends came to 15 bases. Looked up from germline, CDR1 is MGHRA and CDR2 is YSYEKL. The CDR3 runs 15 residues. The CDR3 loop is CASSPGTGTDSPLHF. As DNA, the CDR3 is TGCGCCAGCAGCCCAGGTACAGGGACGGATTCACCCCTCCACTTT.

This clone has just one count. This sequence joins TRBV30 and TRBJ2-5, with TRBD2 matching 9 bases. Trimming cost V 2 bases and J 4 bases; bases outside gene matches: 8. Germline CDR1 GTSNPN, CDR2 SVGIG (reference sequence). CDR3 length: 15 amino acids. The CDR3 region is CAWSRGGGAPETQYF. DNA for the CDR3: TGTGCCTGGAGTCGGGGCGGGGGGGCCCCAGAGACCCAGTACTTC.

This clone was recorded only once. This rearrangement joins TRBV29-1 to TRBJ1-1, with no clear D. V was pared by 3 bases and J by 5 bases, with 7 bases between. This CDR3 has 11 residues. Germline V CDR1 and CDR2: SQVTM, ANQGSEA. The DNA for the CDR3 is TGCAGCGTTGATAGCTTTACTGAAGCTTTCTTT. As protein: CSVDSFTEAFF. The full variable domain, in which reference TRBV29-1 and TRBJ1-1 provide the parts outside the CDR3, is SAVISQKPSRDICQRGTSLTIQCQVDSQVTMMFWYRQQPGQSLTLIATANQGSEATYESGFVIDKFPISRPNLTFSTLTVSNMSPEDSSIYLCSVDSFTEAFFGQGTRLTVV.

The V call is TRBV10-1, the J call TRBJ1-2; D is unresolved. The CDR3 consists of 13 residues. V lost 2 bases, J lost 3 bases, and 7 bases lay in between. Germline CDR1 WNHNN, CDR2 SYGVQD (reference sequence). Here the CDR3 DNA reads TGCGCCAGCAGTGAGGACCCTTACTATGGCTACACCTTC. As protein: CASSEDPYYGYTF.